The 7 T cell receptor beta chains in this list originate from one sample, sequenced in a study of cytomegalovirus exposure and HLA in healthy donors. PCR amplification relied on 60 Vbeta primers (plus 13 Jbeta primers). Repertoires were generated with immunoSEQ multiplex PCR, while TCRdb's copy carries only in-frame clones and drops some. The sample yields approximately 150,000 clones, 79% seen once. Sequenced input: PBMCs. Receptor source: a man between 40 and 49 years old in good health and CMV-seronegative.

This chain links TRBV7-9 with TRBJ1-1; D might be TRBD1 (6 bases). The CDR3 is made up of 16 amino acids. The germline V gene encodes CDR1 SEHNR and CDR2 FQNEAQ (reference sequence). With 0 bases removed from V and 3 bases from J, the gap between germline ends came to 14 bases. DNA for the CDR3: TGTGCCAGCAGCTTAGCGCGGGGGGGGCGGGACACTGAAGCTTTCTTT. Translated: CASSLARGGRDTEAFF.

V and J are TRBV11-2 and TRBJ2-4; tentatively, D is TRBD1 (6 bases). The germline V gene has CDR1 SGHAT and CDR2 FQNNGV. Trimming removed 5 bases from V and 0 bases from J, with 11 bases in between. The CDR3 is 15 amino acids. In nucleotides, the CDR3 is TGTGCCAGCAGCGACGGGACAAGAGCCAAAAACATTCAGTACTTC. This gives the protein CASSDGTRAKNIQYF.

Points on this clone: In the same sample, other DNA sequences code for this CDR3. The chain recombines TRBV18 with TRBJ2-7; D may be TRBD2 (5 bases). The germline CDR1 and CDR2 sequences are KGHSH and LQKENI. V dropped 2 bases and J dropped 3 bases, with 5 bases sitting between them. This CDR3 spans 12 amino acids. CDR3 protein: CASSPGSYEQYF. The CDR3 DNA follows: TGTGCCAGCTCACCAGGGAGCTACGAGCAGTACTTC.

The J gene is TRBJ2-1, the V gene TRBV2; 12 bases agree with TRBD2. The junction had 3 bases not matched to a gene; V was cut back by 9 bases and J by 3 bases. The CDR3 length is 14 residues. Germline V gene sequence: CDR1 SNHLY, CDR2 FYNNEI. In nucleotides, the CDR3 is TGTGCCAGTGAGACTAGCGGGAGCTACAATGAGCAGTTCTTC. Protein product: CASETSGSYNEQFF.

The sample holds one count of this clone. The rearrangement links TRBV6-1 to TRBJ2-7; 9 bases fit TRBD2. The CDR3 is 17 amino acids. CDR1 MNHNS and CDR2 SASEGT come from the germline V gene. With V trimmed by 4 bases and J by 5 bases, 15 bases remained unmatched. In nucleotides, the CDR3 is TGTGCCAGCAGTGGGCTTCGTGGAGCGGGAGGAGGCGACGAGCAGTACTTC. Its protein product is CASSGLRGAGGGDEQYF.

This sequence joins TRBV19 and TRBJ2-2; no clear D gene. V lost 6 bases to trimming and J lost 2 bases, with 10 bases between them. Germline values: CDR1 LNHDA, CDR2 SQIVND (reference sequence). The CDR3 runs 14 residues. The CDR3 nucleotides read TGTGCCAGTAGACTGGGCCTTAACACCGGGGAGCTGTTTTTT. This translates into CASRLGLNTGELFF.

The chain has TRBV27 and TRBJ1-1, with TRBD1 matching 9 bases. This CDR3 spans 16 amino acids. CDR1 and CDR2 (germline): MNHEY, SMNVEV (reference sequence). The V gene end was trimmed by 5 bases and the J gene end by 1 base; junction bases not matched to a gene: 8. The DNA for the CDR3 is TGTGCCAGCAGTCTTGGACAGGGGAAGTGGAACACTGAAGCTTTCTTT. It encodes CASSLGQGKWNTEAFF.